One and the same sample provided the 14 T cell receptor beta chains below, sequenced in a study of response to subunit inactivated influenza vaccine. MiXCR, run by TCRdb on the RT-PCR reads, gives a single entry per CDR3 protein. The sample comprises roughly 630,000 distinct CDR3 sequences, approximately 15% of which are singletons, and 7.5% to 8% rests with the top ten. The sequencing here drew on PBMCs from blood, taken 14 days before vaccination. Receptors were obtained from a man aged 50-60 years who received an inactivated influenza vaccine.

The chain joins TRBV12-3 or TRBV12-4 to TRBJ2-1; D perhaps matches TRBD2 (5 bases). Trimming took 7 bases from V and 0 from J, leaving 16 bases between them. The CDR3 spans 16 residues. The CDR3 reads CASTPGLGSSYNEQFF. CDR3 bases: TGTGCCAGCACCCCTGGGCTAGGGAGCTCCTACAATGAGCAGTTCTTC.

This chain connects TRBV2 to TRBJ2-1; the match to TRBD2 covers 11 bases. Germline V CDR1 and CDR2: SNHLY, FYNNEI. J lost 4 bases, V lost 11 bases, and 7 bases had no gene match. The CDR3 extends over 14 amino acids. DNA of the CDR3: TGTGCCTCCGGGACTAGCGGATATTACAATGAGCAGTTCTTC. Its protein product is CASGTSGYYNEQFF.

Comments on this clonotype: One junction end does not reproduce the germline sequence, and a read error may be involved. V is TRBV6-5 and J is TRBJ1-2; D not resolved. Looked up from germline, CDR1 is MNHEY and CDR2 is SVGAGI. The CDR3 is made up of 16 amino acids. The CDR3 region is CASSNSVGQAGYGYTF. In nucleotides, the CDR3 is TGTGCCAGCAGTAACTCCGTCGGGCAGGCGGGCTATGGCTACACCTTC.

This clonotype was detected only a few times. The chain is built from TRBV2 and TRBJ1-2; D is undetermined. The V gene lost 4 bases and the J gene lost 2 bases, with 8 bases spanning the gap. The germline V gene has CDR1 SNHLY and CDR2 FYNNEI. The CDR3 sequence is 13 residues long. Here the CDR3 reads CASSVRENYGYTF. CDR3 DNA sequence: TGTGCCAGCAGTGTGAGGGAGAACTATGGCTACACCTTC.

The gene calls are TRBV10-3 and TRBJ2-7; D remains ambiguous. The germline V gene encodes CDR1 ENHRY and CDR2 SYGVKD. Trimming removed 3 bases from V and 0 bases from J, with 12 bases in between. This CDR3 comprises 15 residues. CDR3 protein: CAISDTPTSSYEQYF. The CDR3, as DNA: TGTGCCATCAGTGACACACCGACGAGCTCCTACGAGCAGTACTTC.

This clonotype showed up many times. The CDR3 is CASSLGGGGEQFF. In DNA, the CDR3 is TGTGCCAGCAGTTTAGGGGGGGGAGGTGAGCAGTTCTTC. V gene TRBV27 combines with J gene TRBJ2-1; the match to TRBD2 covers 7 bases. There are 13 residues in the CDR3. CDR1 and CDR2 from the germline V gene are MNHEY and SMNVEV (reference sequence). V was pared by 2 bases and J by 9 bases, with 4 bases of the junction left unmatched.

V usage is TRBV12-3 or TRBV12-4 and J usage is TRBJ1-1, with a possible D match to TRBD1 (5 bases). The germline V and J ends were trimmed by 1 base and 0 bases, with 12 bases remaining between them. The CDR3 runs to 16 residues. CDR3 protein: CASSLGQGYMNTEAFF. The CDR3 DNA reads TGTGCCAGCAGTTTAGGCCAGGGATACATGAACACTGAAGCTTTCTTT.

The CDR3 reads CASSFLALETQYF. The CDR3 DNA is TGTGCCAGCAGTTTCCTAGCGCTGGAGACCCAGTACTTC. V and J are TRBV6-2 or TRBV6-3 and TRBJ2-5; TRBD2 might be the D (6 bases). V lost 4 bases and J 5 bases, leaving 11 bases between the germline ends. This CDR3 region has 13 residues. The germline CDR1 and CDR2 sequences are MNHEY and SVGEGT.

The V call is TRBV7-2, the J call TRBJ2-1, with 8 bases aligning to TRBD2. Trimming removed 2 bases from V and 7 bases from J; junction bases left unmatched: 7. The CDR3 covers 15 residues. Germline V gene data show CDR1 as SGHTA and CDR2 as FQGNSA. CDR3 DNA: TGTGCCAGCAGCTTAAGCGGGAGTGTGGGAAATGAGCAGTTCTTC. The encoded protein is CASSLSGSVGNEQFF.

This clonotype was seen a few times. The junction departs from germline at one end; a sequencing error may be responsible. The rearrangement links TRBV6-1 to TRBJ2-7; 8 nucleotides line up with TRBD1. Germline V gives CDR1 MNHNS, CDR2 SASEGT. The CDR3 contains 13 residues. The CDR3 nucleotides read TGTGCCAGCAGTCGGACAGGGCCGGGGCGGGCCTCCTTC. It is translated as CASSRTGPGRASF.

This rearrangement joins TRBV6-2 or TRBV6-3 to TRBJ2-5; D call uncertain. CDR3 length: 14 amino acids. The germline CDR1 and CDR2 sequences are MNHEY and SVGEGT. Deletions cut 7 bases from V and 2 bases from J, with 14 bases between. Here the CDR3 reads CASNPWATQETQYF. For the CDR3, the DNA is TGTGCCAGCAACCCTTGGGCGACACAAGAGACCCAGTACTTC.

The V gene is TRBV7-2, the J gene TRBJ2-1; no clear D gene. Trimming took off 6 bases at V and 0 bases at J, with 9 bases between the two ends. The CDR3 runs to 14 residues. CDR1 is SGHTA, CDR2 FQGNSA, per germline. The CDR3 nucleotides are TGTGCCAGCAGATGGGCAGTCTCCTACAATGAGCAGTTCTTC. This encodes CASRWAVSYNEQFF.

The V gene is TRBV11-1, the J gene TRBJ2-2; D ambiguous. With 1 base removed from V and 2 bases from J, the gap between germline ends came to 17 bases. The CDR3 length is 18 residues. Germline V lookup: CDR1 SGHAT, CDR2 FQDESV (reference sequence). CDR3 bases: TGTGCCAGCAGCTTAGTCAAGAACAGCTTAGGCAACACCGGGGAGCTGTTTTTT. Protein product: CASSLVKNSLGNTGELFF.

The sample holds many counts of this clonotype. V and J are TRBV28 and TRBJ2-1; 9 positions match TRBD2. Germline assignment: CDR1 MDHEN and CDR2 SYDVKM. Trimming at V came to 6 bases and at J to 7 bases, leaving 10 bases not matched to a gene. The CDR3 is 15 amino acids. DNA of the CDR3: TGTGCCAGCAGGCCCGCGGGAGGGCCTTTGAATGAGCAGTTCTTC. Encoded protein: CASRPAGGPLNEQFF.